Listed below are T cell receptor beta chains from one sample, sequenced in a study of T-cell memory formation after mild COVID-19. MiXCR, applied by TCRdb to the 5' RACE reads, yields one record per CDR3 protein. The sample lists hundreds of thousands of distinct CDR3 sequences, approximately 20% occurring once. The material sequenced was PBMCs or a T cell subset sorted from them (not recorded which). Receptor source: an adult woman who had mild COVID-19 (a few samples of this study predate the infection). Cell type and time point are not known. CDR3s include the opening cysteine and the closing phenylalanine or tryptophan. The D gene is left open where the match is weak. Some rows mark clone size as missing; the rest say once, few, many or name a class of expanded clone.

v_gene: TRBV9; j_gene: TRBJ2-1; abundance: few; d_gene: -; CDR3nt: TGTGCCAGCAGCGTAGGTCTGAGGAGCTCCTACAATGAGCAGTTCTTC; CDR3aa: CASSVGLRSSYNEQFF
v_gene: TRBV6-1; j_gene: TRBJ2-2; abundance: -; d_gene: -; CDR3nt: TGTGCCAGCAGTGGGGGACGTTACACCGGGGAGCTGTTTTTT; CDR3aa: CASSGGRYTGELFF
v_gene: TRBV14; j_gene: TRBJ2-2; abundance: -; d_gene: -; CDR3nt: TGTGCCAGCAGGCCCGGGGCTGGTCCCCTGTTTTTT; CDR3aa: CASRPGAGPLFF
v_gene: TRBV5-1; j_gene: TRBJ2-1; abundance: few; d_gene: TRBD1; CDR3nt: TGCGCCAGCAGCCCGGACAGGGGAGGCGGTGAGCAGTTCTTC; CDR3aa: CASSPDRGGGEQFF
v_gene: TRBV6-2/TRBV6-3; j_gene: TRBJ2-7; abundance: few; d_gene: -; CDR3nt: TGTGCCAGCAGTTACTCTCCCGGTACCTACGAGCAGTACTTC; CDR3aa: CASSYSPGTYEQYF
v_gene: TRBV20-1; j_gene: TRBJ2-3; abundance: -; d_gene: -; CDR3nt: TGCAGTGCTCCGGACCCTACAGATACGCAGTATTTT; CDR3aa: CSAPDPTDTQYF
v_gene: TRBV5-1; j_gene: TRBJ2-6; abundance: -; d_gene: -; CDR3nt: TGCGCCAGCAACCGGATCTCTGGGGCCAACGTCCTGACTTTC; CDR3aa: CASNRISGANVLTF
v_gene: TRBV7-2; j_gene: TRBJ2-7; abundance: few; d_gene: -; CDR3nt: TGTGCCAGCAGCTTAGACGAGGCGGGGCACAAGTACTTC; CDR3aa: CASSLDEAGHKYF
v_gene: TRBV7-9; j_gene: TRBJ2-5; abundance: -; d_gene: -; CDR3nt: TGTGCCAGCAGCTTATTTCGGACTCAAGAGACCCAGTACTTC; CDR3aa: CASSLFRTQETQYF
v_gene: TRBV20-1; j_gene: TRBJ2-7; abundance: once; d_gene: -; CDR3nt: TGCAGTGCTAGCCGGCAGGCCAAGTCGGAGCAGTACTTC; CDR3aa: CSASRQAKSEQYF
v_gene: TRBV29-1; j_gene: TRBJ1-2; abundance: -; d_gene: TRBD1; CDR3nt: TGCAGCGCAGAAGACGTGACAGGGGATGGCTACACCTTC; CDR3aa: CSAEDVTGDGYTF
v_gene: TRBV14; j_gene: TRBJ2-5; abundance: -; d_gene: -; CDR3nt: TGTGCCACTTCAACCGGGACGAAAGAGACCCAGTACTTC; CDR3aa: CATSTGTKETQYF
v_gene: TRBV6-5; j_gene: TRBJ1-1; abundance: few; d_gene: -; CDR3nt: TGTGCCAGCACCCCGTCGGGAGGCACTGAAGCTTTCTTT; CDR3aa: CASTPSGGTEAFF
v_gene: TRBV4-3; j_gene: TRBJ2-6; abundance: -; d_gene: -; CDR3nt: TGCGCCAGCAGCCAAGGGGGAGGTGTCCTGACTTTC; CDR3aa: CASSQGGGVLTF
v_gene: TRBV12-3/TRBV12-4; j_gene: TRBJ2-2; abundance: few; d_gene: -; CDR3nt: TGTGCCAGCAACCCCGGACCCGGGGAGCTGTTTTTT; CDR3aa: CASNPGPGELFF
v_gene: TRBV29-1; j_gene: TRBJ2-6; abundance: few; d_gene: TRBD1; CDR3nt: TGCAGCGCCGGCCCAGGGGGTATCTCTGGGGCCAACGTCCTGACTTTC; CDR3aa: CSAGPGGISGANVLTF